This TCR beta chain is drawn from a study of cytomegalovirus exposure and HLA in healthy donors. Study details: Membership in the Caucasian-associated ancestry cluster was found for around four fifths of 300 to 400 genotyped donors. Study-level results: When analyzed later, a missense DCLRE1C variant was found to be linked to TCR beta V- and J-gene trimming. In a later analysis, CMV-associated beta chains were mostly HLA-associated, it appeared. Cytomegalovirus status was reportedly diagnosed by the classifier with high sensitivity and specificity.

This clone was detected only a few times. Its antigen is still unknown. V lost 3 bases, J lost 10 bases, and 29 bases lay in between. The germline V gene encodes CDR1 SGHRS and CDR2 YFSETQ. This CDR3 has 17 residues. The PCR ran on 60 Vbeta and 13 Jbeta primers. TCRdb keeps only in-frame clones here, not all; method: immunoSEQ multiplex PCR. The table records more than 100,000 clones, approximately 87% of them present only once. Specimen: PBMCs. The V and J genes are TRBV5-1 and TRBJ2-7; D perhaps matches TRBD2 (5 bases). This clonotype was sampled from a woman in her twenties or thirties in good health and CMV-seronegative. CDR3 nucleotide sequence: TGCGCCAGCAGCTACAGTACGCTCCGGGATAGGATACGACGACAGTACTTC. Encoded protein: CASSYSTLRDRIRRQYF.